These T cell receptor beta chains were read from a single sample in a study of T-cell reconstitution after alpha-beta-depleted transplantation in children. TCRdb called the PCR reads again in MiXCR, with one record for every CDR3 protein. The repertoire holds almost 600,000 distinct CDR3 sequences, with 25% to 30% as singletons. Sequences were derived from PBMCs, sampled before TCRalphabeta/CD19-depleted stem cell transplant. These receptors all stem from a boy under two years old with Wiskott-Aldrich syndrome, due to receive a stem cell transplant. Both conserved end residues are part of each CDR3. D genes are given only for firm matches. Not all rows give a size; the values are once, few, many and, for expanded clones, a class.

d_call	clone_size	v_call	j_call	cdr3_nt	cdr3_aa
TRBD2	few	TRBV12-3/TRBV12-4	TRBJ2-1	TGTGCCAGCAGTCCTCGACTAGCGGGAGAAAATGAGCAGTTCTTC	CASSPRLAGENEQFF
TRBD2	.	TRBV20-1	TRBJ2-1	TGCAGTGCTGAGCGGGAGCCCTCCCTCTACAATGAGCAGTTCTTC	CSAEREPSLYNEQFF
TRBD2	few	TRBV12-3/TRBV12-4	TRBJ2-1	TGTGCCAGCAGTACCGGACTAGCGGGAGGCAAGCACAATGAGCAGTTCTTC	CASSTGLAGGKHNEQFF
.	few	TRBV29-1	TRBJ1-2	TGCAGCGTTGAAGAGAGTGGTAGAGTCAGCTACACCTTC	CSVEESGRVSYTF
TRBD2	.	TRBV5-1	TRBJ2-1	TGCGCCAGCAGCCCCCTTGGCGGGAGGTTGGACAATGAGCAGTTCTTC	CASSPLGGRLDNEQFF
.	many	TRBV6-1	TRBJ2-2	TGTGCCAGCAGTCCGGGGCTAGTGACCGGGGAGCTGTTTTTT	CASSPGLVTGELFF
.	.	TRBV7-9	TRBJ1-2	TGTGCCAGCACCTACACATCGGACAGCTCCACCTTC	CASTYTSDSSTF
TRBD2	.	TRBV5-1	TRBJ2-5	TGCGCCAGCAGCTTAACGGGCGGGAGTGAGACCCAGTACTTC	CASSLTGGSETQYF
TRBD1	.	TRBV7-9	TRBJ2-7	TGTGCCAGCTCGGACAGGTATGCCGAGCAGTACTTC	CASSDRYAEQYF
TRBD2	few	TRBV29-1	TRBJ2-1	TGCAGCGTTGCGGGAGGGACCTACAATGAGCAGTTCTTC	CSVAGGTYNEQFF
TRBD2	few	TRBV10-3	TRBJ2-3	TGTGCCATCGGGACTAGCGGGAGGTTTTCAGATACGCAGTATTTT	CAIGTSGRFSDTQYF
.	.	TRBV7-2	TRBJ2-3	TGTGCCAGCAGACGGGAACCAGGGGATACGCAGTATTTT	CASRREPGDTQYF
TRBD2	.	TRBV5-1	TRBJ2-3	TGCGCCAGCAGGGGGACTAGCCGAAATAGCACAGATACGCAGTATTTT	CASRGTSRNSTDTQYF
TRBD2	.	TRBV3-1	TRBJ2-1	TGTGCCAGCAGCCAAGTTACTAGCGTCAATGAGCAGTTCTTC	CASSQVTSVNEQFF
.	many	TRBV29-1	TRBJ2-1	TGCAGCGTTGCCTACAATGAGCAGTTCTTC	CSVAYNEQFF
.	few	TRBV5-1	TRBJ2-3	TGCGCCAGCAGCGGAATCACAGGAGTATCAGATACGCAGTATTTT	CASSGITGVSDTQYF
.	.	TRBV13	TRBJ2-3	TGTGCCAGCAGCCAAATAACGGATACGCAGTATTTT	CASSQITDTQYF
TRBD2	.	TRBV24-1	TRBJ2-1	TGTGCCACCAGTGATTTCGGGAGGCTAGCGAACAATGAGCAGTTCTTC	CATSDFGRLANNEQFF
.	.	TRBV30	TRBJ1-1	TGTGCCTGGAGGGCAATTGACAGGTCGAACACTGAAGCTTTCTTT	CAWRAIDRSNTEAFF
TRBD2	.	TRBV3-1	TRBJ2-1	TGTGCCAGCAGACGGACTAGCGGGAGGACGAATGAGCAGTTCTTC	CASRRTSGRTNEQFF
.	.	TRBV20-1	TRBJ2-1	TGCAGTGCTAGAGATCGGCGGCGAGTCTCGGGAGCGTACAATGAGCAGTTCTTC	CSARDRRRVSGAYNEQFF
.	few	TRBV29-1	TRBJ2-5	TGCAGCGTTGGATTCCAGCTAGAAGAGACCCAGTACTTC	CSVGFQLEETQYF
.	.	TRBV9	TRBJ2-5	TGTGCCAGCAGCGTAAGGTTGCAGGAGACCCAGTACTTC	CASSVRLQETQYF
TRBD2	.	TRBV25-1	TRBJ2-3	TGTGCCAGCAGTGACCAACTAGCGGTCACCACAGATACGCAGTATTTT	CASSDQLAVTTDTQYF
.	.	TRBV12-3/TRBV12-4	TRBJ2-1	TGTGCCAGCAGTTCGAGCCTAAGCTCCTACAATGAGCAGTTCTTC	CASSSSLSSYNEQFF
TRBD2	few	TRBV9	TRBJ2-2	TGTGCCAGCAGCGTAGGGGCTAGCGGGAGGGCCGGGGAGCTGTTTTTT	CASSVGASGRAGELFF
TRBD2	.	TRBV5-1	TRBJ2-7	TGCGCCAGCAGCTTGTTCCAGCGGGACCCCTACGACCAGTACTTC	CASSLFQRDPYDQYF
TRBD1	few	TRBV5-5	TRBJ1-1	TGTGCCAGCAGCCGGGGACAGGGGGACCTGAACACTGAAGCTTTCTTT	CASSRGQGDLNTEAFF
.	few	TRBV7-2	TRBJ1-3	TGTGCCAGCAGCTTACCGAATCAGGGGCTGGGAAACACCATATATTTT	CASSLPNQGLGNTIYF
.	.	TRBV12-5	TRBJ2-1	TGTGCTAGTGGTTTGGCCCGGGATGAGCAGTTCTTC	CASGLARDEQFF
.	.	TRBV12-3/TRBV12-4	TRBJ2-5	TGTGCCAGCAGTCAAAGTAACTGGTCTTACCCAGAGGAGACCCAGTACTTC	CASSQSNWSYPEETQYF
TRBD2	few	TRBV18	TRBJ2-7	TGTGCCAGCTCACCCGATCTAGCGGGAGGCCGCTACGAGCAGTACTTC	CASSPDLAGGRYEQYF
TRBD1	.	TRBV20-1	TRBJ1-1	TGCAGTGCGGCCGGGACAGGGAACACTGAAGCTTTCTTT	CSAAGTGNTEAFF
TRBD2	few	TRBV5-1	TRBJ2-1	TGCGCCAGCAGCGCGAGCGGGAGGGCCCTCAATGAGCAGTTCTTC	CASSASGRALNEQFF
.	few	TRBV4-2	TRBJ2-3	TGTGCCAGCAGCCAAGAACTCACAGATACGCAGTATTTT	CASSQELTDTQYF
.	few	TRBV7-2	TRBJ2-7	TGTGCCAGCAGCCGCCGGGACATAAGCTACGAGCAGTACTTC	CASSRRDISYEQYF
.	.	TRBV10-3	TRBJ1-3	TGTGCCACCCGGGATGGGACCATATATTTT	CATRDGTIYF
TRBD2	few	TRBV19	TRBJ2-1	TGTGCCAGTAGTCCACCCGGGACTAGCAGGTTTCATGAGCAGTTCTTC	CASSPPGTSRFHEQFF
TRBD1	.	TRBV9	TRBJ2-3	TGTGCCAGTGGACAGGGAGGCACAGATACGCAGTATTTT	CASGQGGTDTQYF
.	.	TRBV20-1	TRBJ2-7	TGCAGTGCTAGACGCCCGACCTACGAGCAGTACTTC	CSARRPTYEQYF
TRBD2	.	TRBV12-3/TRBV12-4	TRBJ2-1	TGTGCCAGCAGTCCAACTAGCGGGAGTTTGGATGAGCAGTTCTTC	CASSPTSGSLDEQFF
.	few	TRBV28	TRBJ2-1	TGTGCCAGCAGTTTAAGACTTATACCCAATGAGCAGTTCTTC	CASSLRLIPNEQFF
TRBD1	few	TRBV7-9	TRBJ2-7	TGTGCCAGCAGCTTAACGACAGGGGACGAGCAGTACTTC	CASSLTTGDEQYF
.	.	TRBV27	TRBJ2-2	TGTGCCAGCAGTTTATTTACCCCGAACACCGGGGAGCTGTTTTTT	CASSLFTPNTGELFF
.	few	TRBV21-1	TRBJ2-1	TGTGCCAGCAGCAAAAGCTGGGGGGGGGACGTTTACAATGAGCAGTTCTTC	CASSKSWGGDVYNEQFF
TRBD1	few	TRBV12-3/TRBV12-4	TRBJ1-4	TGTGCCAGCAGTTTTCAGGGGGCTAATGAAAAACTGTTTTTT	CASSFQGANEKLFF
.	few	TRBV12-3/TRBV12-4	TRBJ2-5	TGTGCCAGCAGCTACGGACCTCAAGAGACCCAGTACTTC	CASSYGPQETQYF
.	.	TRBV28	TRBJ1-4	TGTGCCAGCAGTTTAATCGGAGGTGAAAAACTGTTTTTT	CASSLIGGEKLFF